This TCR beta chain was recorded in a study of T cell responses to AZD1222 COVID-19 vaccine. Findings of the study overall: When two AZD1222 doses had been given, Spike-specific TCR breadth and depth rose.

Measured with immunoSEQ multiplex PCR; TCRdb has only the in-frame clones, and not every one. The data show more than 60,000 clones, roughly nine tenths seen once. In regard to this clone: Its antigen is undetermined.

Trimming pared 5 bases from V and 5 bases from J, leaving 18 bases between. Germline V CDR1 and CDR2: MNHEY, SVGEGT. The CDR3 covers 15 residues. The chain recombines TRBV6-2 or TRBV6-3 with TRBJ2-5, with D possibly being TRBD1 (6 bases). The source is an adult in good health. Sequencing was performed on peripheral blood, taken on day 0 of AZD1222 vaccination. DNA of the CDR3: TGTGCCAGCAGTAAAGGGCAGGGGATGGTGGAGACCCAGTACTTC. Its protein product is CASSKGQGMVETQYF.